These 2 T cell receptor beta chains share one sample of origin, sequenced in a study of shared clonotypes between healthy human individuals. Profiled with immunoSEQ multiplex PCR; TCRdb holds only in-frame clones, not every one. The sample has some 200,000 clones, 65% seen once. What was sequenced was memory CD4+ T cells sorted from blood. As for subset: CD45RA-negative fraction. These receptors were collected from a man aged 25 to 45 in good health.

The chain employs TRBV14 and TRBJ1-1; D might be TRBD1 (5 bases). The germline V gene encodes CDR1 SGHDN and CDR2 FVKESK. The V end was cut by 1 base, the J end by 5 bases, with 17 bases between. CDR3 length: 16 residues. CDR3 sequence (DNA): TGTGCCAGCAGCCAAGGGGGACCGAAGAGGAGGACTGAAGCTTTCTTT. Its translation: CASSQGGPKRRTEAFF.

This rearrangement joins TRBV7-9 to TRBJ2-3; weak D call: TRBD2 (5 bases). The germline gives CDR1 SEHNR, CDR2 FQNEAQ (reference sequence). The CDR3 totals 13 residues. Trimming took 7 bases from V and 3 from J, leaving 11 bases between them. CDR3 protein: CASTTLATDTQYF. In nucleotides, the CDR3 is TGTGCCAGCACCACCCTAGCAACAGATACGCAGTATTTT.